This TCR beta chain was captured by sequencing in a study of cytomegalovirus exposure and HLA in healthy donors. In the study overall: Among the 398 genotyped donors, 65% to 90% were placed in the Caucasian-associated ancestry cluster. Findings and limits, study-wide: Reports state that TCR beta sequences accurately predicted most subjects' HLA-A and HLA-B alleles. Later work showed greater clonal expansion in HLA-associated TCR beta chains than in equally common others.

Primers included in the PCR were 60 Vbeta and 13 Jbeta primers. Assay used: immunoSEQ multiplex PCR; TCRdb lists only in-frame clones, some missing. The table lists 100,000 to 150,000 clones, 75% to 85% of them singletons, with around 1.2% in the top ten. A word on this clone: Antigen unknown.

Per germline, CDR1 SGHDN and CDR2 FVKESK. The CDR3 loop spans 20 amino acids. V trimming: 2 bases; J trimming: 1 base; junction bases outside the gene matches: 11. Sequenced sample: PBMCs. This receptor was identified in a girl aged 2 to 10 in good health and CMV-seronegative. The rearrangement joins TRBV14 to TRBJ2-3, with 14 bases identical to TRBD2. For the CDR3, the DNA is TGTGCCAGCAGCCAACCCGGGACTAGCGGGAGAGAGCGGCGCACAGATACGCAGTATTTT. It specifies CASSQPGTSGRERRTDTQYF.